The rows below give T cell receptor beta chains drawn from one sample of a study of molecular identifiers for immune sequencing clone quantification. A single record per CDR3 protein comes from TCRdb applying MiXCR to the PCR reads. Here the sample spans about 500,000 distinct CDR3 sequences, under 30% being singletons. Sequencing was carried out using naive CD8+ T cells from blood, with Jurkat cell RNA spiked in. The receptors originated from a human donor in good health. Some libraries in this study had Jurkat cell RNA spiked in. CDR3s include the opening cysteine and the closing phenylalanine or tryptophan. The D gene is left open where the match is weak. For some rows the clone size is stated as once, few or many, or as a class when expanded; others skip it.

v_gene: TRBV5-5
abundance: few
d_gene: -
j_gene: TRBJ2-1
CDR3nt: TGTGCCAGCAGCTTGCCACCCGGAGGTAATGAGCAGTTCTTC
CDR3aa: CASSLPPGGNEQFF

v_gene: TRBV7-9
abundance: -
d_gene: -
j_gene: TRBJ1-3
CDR3nt: TGTGCCAGCAGGTACCCAAGTGCTGTTGGAAACACCATATATTTT
CDR3aa: CASRYPSAVGNTIYF

v_gene: TRBV4-2
abundance: -
d_gene: -
j_gene: TRBJ2-6
CDR3nt: TGTGCCAGCAGCTCCCCAGACTCATACGTCTCTGGGGCCAACGTCCTGACTTTC
CDR3aa: CASSSPDSYVSGANVLTF

v_gene: TRBV20-1
abundance: few
d_gene: TRBD1
j_gene: TRBJ1-3
CDR3nt: TGCAGTGCTAGACAGACAGGGAGAAACACCATATATTTT
CDR3aa: CSARQTGRNTIYF

v_gene: TRBV10-3
abundance: few
d_gene: TRBD1
j_gene: TRBJ2-5
CDR3nt: TGTGCCACCGACTCTGGGACAGCCGAAGAGACCCAGTACTTC
CDR3aa: CATDSGTAEETQYF

v_gene: TRBV6-5
abundance: many
d_gene: -
j_gene: TRBJ2-7
CDR3nt: TGTGCCAGCAGTTACTTCGCGGGGCCCGAGCAGTACTTC
CDR3aa: CASSYFAGPEQYF

v_gene: TRBV27
abundance: many
d_gene: TRBD1
j_gene: TRBJ2-7
CDR3nt: TGTGCCAGCAGTTTAAGTCAGGGGGCCCTCGAGCAGTACTTC
CDR3aa: CASSLSQGALEQYF

v_gene: TRBV2
abundance: few
d_gene: -
j_gene: TRBJ1-1
CDR3nt: TGTGCCAGCAGGCCGGGCCGGAACACTGAAGCTTTCTTT
CDR3aa: CASRPGRNTEAFF

v_gene: TRBV14
abundance: -
d_gene: TRBD1
j_gene: TRBJ1-4
CDR3nt: TGTGCCAGCAGCCATACCTCACAGGGGGACAATGAAAAACTGATTTTT
CDR3aa: CASSHTSQGDNEKLIF

v_gene: TRBV20-1
abundance: -
d_gene: -
j_gene: TRBJ1-1
CDR3nt: TGCAGTGCTAGTGCCGGGTGGTGGACTGAAGCTTTCTTT
CDR3aa: CSASAGWWTEAFF

v_gene: TRBV12-3/TRBV12-4
abundance: -
d_gene: -
j_gene: TRBJ2-2
CDR3nt: TGTGCCAGCAGTTTTGAGTCAGTCACCAGGGAGCTGTTTTTT
CDR3aa: CASSFESVTRELFF

v_gene: TRBV4-1
abundance: -
d_gene: TRBD1
j_gene: TRBJ2-7
CDR3nt: TGCGCCAGCAGCCAGTCCGGGACAGGACCCTCCGAGCAGTACTTC
CDR3aa: CASSQSGTGPSEQYF

v_gene: TRBV7-9
abundance: many
d_gene: -
j_gene: TRBJ1-1
CDR3nt: TGTGCCAGCAGCTTAGTTCGGGCAGATGAAGCTTTCTTT
CDR3aa: CASSLVRADEAFF

v_gene: TRBV14
abundance: few
d_gene: -
j_gene: TRBJ2-5
CDR3nt: TGTGCCAGCAGTCAAGAAACAACGTACCAAGAGACCCAGTGCTTC
CDR3aa: CASSQETTYQETQCF

v_gene: TRBV27
abundance: few
d_gene: -
j_gene: TRBJ2-7
CDR3nt: TGTGCCAGCAGCCCCCACCCCGCCTCCTACGAGCAGTACTTC
CDR3aa: CASSPHPASYEQYF

v_gene: TRBV6-5
abundance: -
d_gene: TRBD1
j_gene: TRBJ2-7
CDR3nt: TGTGCCAGCAGACTCGGACAGGGTGCGCTAGAGCAGTACTTC
CDR3aa: CASRLGQGALEQYF

v_gene: TRBV13
abundance: -
d_gene: -
j_gene: TRBJ2-5
CDR3nt: TGTGCCAGCAGCCCTGGGCGTGGACTATACCAAGAGACCCAGTACTTC
CDR3aa: CASSPGRGLYQETQYF

v_gene: TRBV7-9
abundance: -
d_gene: -
j_gene: TRBJ2-5
CDR3nt: TGTGCCAGCAGCTTAGGCATAGGGGGCCAAGAGACCCAGTACTTC
CDR3aa: CASSLGIGGQETQYF

v_gene: TRBV10-3
abundance: -
d_gene: -
j_gene: TRBJ1-3
CDR3nt: TGTGCCATCAGTGAGTCGAGGGTTGACTCTGGAAACACCATATATTTT
CDR3aa: CAISESRVDSGNTIYF

v_gene: TRBV10-1
abundance: -
d_gene: -
j_gene: TRBJ2-7
CDR3nt: TGCGCCAACGCAGGGACCCGCTACGAGCAGTACTTC
CDR3aa: CANAGTRYEQYF

v_gene: TRBV27
abundance: -
d_gene: -
j_gene: TRBJ2-6
CDR3nt: TGTGCCAGCAGTCCGGAGAACTCTGGGGCCAACGTCCTGACTTTC
CDR3aa: CASSPENSGANVLTF

v_gene: TRBV12-3/TRBV12-4
abundance: many
d_gene: -
j_gene: TRBJ2-7
CDR3nt: TGTGCCAGCAGTTTCCCCGGGGCGAAGGAGCAGTACTTC
CDR3aa: CASSFPGAKEQYF

v_gene: TRBV12-3/TRBV12-4
abundance: few
d_gene: TRBD2
j_gene: TRBJ2-5
CDR3nt: TGTGCCAGCACTATAACCAGCGGGGAAGAGACCCAGTACTTC
CDR3aa: CASTITSGEETQYF

v_gene: TRBV3-1
abundance: many
d_gene: TRBD1
j_gene: TRBJ1-2
CDR3nt: TGTGCCAGCAGCCAAGTCGAATGGGGACAGACCTATGGCTACACCTTC
CDR3aa: CASSQVEWGQTYGYTF

v_gene: TRBV29-1
abundance: -
d_gene: TRBD1
j_gene: TRBJ2-1
CDR3nt: TGCAGCGACGTAGACAGGGCTCACTACAATGAGCAGTTCTTC
CDR3aa: CSDVDRAHYNEQFF

v_gene: TRBV12-3/TRBV12-4
abundance: -
d_gene: -
j_gene: TRBJ2-2
CDR3nt: TGTGCCAGCAGCCCAGACAAGAACACCGGGGAGCTGTTTTTT
CDR3aa: CASSPDKNTGELFF

v_gene: TRBV27
abundance: few
d_gene: TRBD1
j_gene: TRBJ2-7
CDR3nt: TGTGCCAGCCGAACCCGGAGACAGGGGGGACCCTACGAGCAGTACTTC
CDR3aa: CASRTRRQGGPYEQYF

v_gene: TRBV12-3/TRBV12-4
abundance: many
d_gene: -
j_gene: TRBJ1-2
CDR3nt: TGTGCCAGCAGCCCAGCCGCTAACTATGGCTACACCTTC
CDR3aa: CASSPAANYGYTF

v_gene: TRBV6-6
abundance: -
d_gene: -
j_gene: TRBJ2-7
CDR3nt: TGTGCCAGCAGTGAATTGGTAGGCTGGGGTCAGAACAGGTACGAGCAGTACTTC
CDR3aa: CASSELVGWGQNRYEQYF

v_gene: TRBV2
abundance: -
d_gene: -
j_gene: TRBJ1-1
CDR3nt: TGTGCCGGCAGTGATTGGGCTGAAGCTTTCTTT
CDR3aa: CAGSDWAEAFF

v_gene: TRBV4-2
abundance: few
d_gene: -
j_gene: TRBJ1-3
CDR3nt: TGTGCCAGCAGCCAGACAGGCATTGATGGAAACACCATATATTTT
CDR3aa: CASSQTGIDGNTIYF

v_gene: TRBV5-6
abundance: once
d_gene: -
j_gene: TRBJ1-6
CDR3nt: TGTGCCAACGGGACGTCCTATAATTCACCCCTCCACTTT
CDR3aa: CANGTSYNSPLHF

v_gene: TRBV28
abundance: few
d_gene: -
j_gene: TRBJ2-7
CDR3nt: TGTGCCAGCAGGCTCACAGGGACCTACGAGCAGTACTTC
CDR3aa: CASRLTGTYEQYF

v_gene: TRBV3-2
abundance: few
d_gene: -
j_gene: TRBJ1-5
CDR3nt: TGTGCCAGCAGCCAAGACCGTCCAAGGAGCAATCAGCCCCAGCATTTT
CDR3aa: CASSQDRPRSNQPQHF

v_gene: TRBV6-6
abundance: -
d_gene: -
j_gene: TRBJ1-3
CDR3nt: TGTGCCAGCAGCTCAGGGGCTGGAAACACCATATATTTT
CDR3aa: CASSSGAGNTIYF

v_gene: TRBV7-2
abundance: many
d_gene: -
j_gene: TRBJ2-7
CDR3nt: TGTGCCAGCAGCCCTTACTCCTCCTACGAGCAGTACTTC
CDR3aa: CASSPYSSYEQYF

v_gene: TRBV6-6
abundance: many
d_gene: -
j_gene: TRBJ1-1
CDR3nt: TGTGCCAGCAGTTACCCCTTAGGACGGGATGAAGCTTTCTTT
CDR3aa: CASSYPLGRDEAFF

v_gene: TRBV27
abundance: -
d_gene: TRBD2
j_gene: TRBJ2-3
CDR3nt: TGTGCCAGCAGTTTAGGAGCGGGGGAATTCACAGATACGCAGTATTTT
CDR3aa: CASSLGAGEFTDTQYF

v_gene: TRBV6-5
abundance: many
d_gene: -
j_gene: TRBJ2-7
CDR3nt: TGTGCCAGCAGTTACGCAGGTGCCTACGAGCAGTACTTC
CDR3aa: CASSYAGAYEQYF

v_gene: TRBV7-2
abundance: many
d_gene: -
j_gene: TRBJ2-3
CDR3nt: TGTGCCAGCAGCCGGTTTGTGTCGGGAGCAGATACGCAGTATTTT
CDR3aa: CASSRFVSGADTQYF

v_gene: TRBV5-4
abundance: many
d_gene: -
j_gene: TRBJ2-7
CDR3nt: TGTGCCAGCAGCTTGGAGGCAGGGACCCACGAGCAGTACTTC
CDR3aa: CASSLEAGTHEQYF

v_gene: TRBV6-2/TRBV6-3
abundance: -
d_gene: -
j_gene: TRBJ2-5
CDR3nt: TGTGCCAGCAGTCTAGACCACGAGACCCAGTACTTC
CDR3aa: CASSLDHETQYF

v_gene: TRBV29-1
abundance: few
d_gene: -
j_gene: TRBJ2-2
CDR3nt: TGCAGCGTTGAAGGTTTTCAGGAGGGCGGCACCGGGGAGCTGTTTTTT
CDR3aa: CSVEGFQEGGTGELFF

v_gene: TRBV7-8
abundance: few
d_gene: TRBD1
j_gene: TRBJ2-7
CDR3nt: TGTGCCAGCAGCGCGCCCGGGACAGGGTTCGACGAGCAGTACTTC
CDR3aa: CASSAPGTGFDEQYF

v_gene: TRBV3-1
abundance: many
d_gene: TRBD2
j_gene: TRBJ2-7
CDR3nt: TGTGCCAGCAGCCAAGGTTTTCTAGCGGAGGTTGAGCAGTACTTC
CDR3aa: CASSQGFLAEVEQYF

v_gene: TRBV12-3/TRBV12-4
abundance: -
d_gene: -
j_gene: TRBJ1-1
CDR3nt: TGTGCCAGCAGTTTAACCTTGCGTGGAAAAGCTTTCTTT
CDR3aa: CASSLTLRGKAFF

v_gene: TRBV6-2/TRBV6-3
abundance: -
d_gene: TRBD1
j_gene: TRBJ1-4
CDR3nt: TGTGCCGGCAGTGAAGATCTTTGGCAGGGGGCCTCAACTAATGAAAAACTGTTTTTT
CDR3aa: CAGSEDLWQGASTNEKLFF

v_gene: TRBV20-1
abundance: -
d_gene: TRBD1
j_gene: TRBJ1-2
CDR3nt: TGCAGTGCTAGACCAGGGGGGGGCTATGGCTACACCTTC
CDR3aa: CSARPGGGYGYTF

v_gene: TRBV6-6
abundance: -
d_gene: -
j_gene: TRBJ1-3
CDR3nt: TGTGCCAGCAGTGGACCCATGGGAAGCTCTGGAAACACCATATATTTT
CDR3aa: CASSGPMGSSGNTIYF

v_gene: TRBV19
abundance: few
d_gene: -
j_gene: TRBJ2-5
CDR3nt: TGTGCCAGTAGTACCGGGGAGACCCAGTACTTC
CDR3aa: CASSTGETQYF

v_gene: TRBV5-8
abundance: few
d_gene: TRBD2
j_gene: TRBJ2-3
CDR3nt: TGTGCCAGCAGCTACCGGACTAGCGGGTCAGGCACAGATACGCAGTATTTT
CDR3aa: CASSYRTSGSGTDTQYF

v_gene: TRBV7-9
abundance: many
d_gene: -
j_gene: TRBJ2-1
CDR3nt: TGTGCCAGCAGCTTAGCAATCGGGGACGAGTTCTTC
CDR3aa: CASSLAIGDEFF

v_gene: TRBV28
abundance: many
d_gene: TRBD2
j_gene: TRBJ2-3
CDR3nt: TGTGCCAGCAGTTTAGCGGGAGGGCAGTATACGCAGTATTTT
CDR3aa: CASSLAGGQYTQYF

v_gene: TRBV20-1
abundance: many
d_gene: TRBD1
j_gene: TRBJ2-7
CDR3nt: TGCAGTGCTGAACGGGACAGCTCCTACGAGCAGTACTTC
CDR3aa: CSAERDSSYEQYF

v_gene: TRBV30
abundance: few
d_gene: TRBD1
j_gene: TRBJ1-1
CDR3nt: TGTGCCTGGAAGGACAGGGGGCTTCCCATGAACACTGAAGCTTTCTTT
CDR3aa: CAWKDRGLPMNTEAFF

v_gene: TRBV2
abundance: many
d_gene: -
j_gene: TRBJ2-2
CDR3nt: TGTGCCAGCAGCCCCGGGCAGAACACCGGGGAGCTGTTTTTT
CDR3aa: CASSPGQNTGELFF

v_gene: TRBV19
abundance: -
d_gene: -
j_gene: TRBJ1-1
CDR3nt: TGTGCCAGTACCCTCGTTGGAGGGGATATGAACACTGAAGCTTTCTTT
CDR3aa: CASTLVGGDMNTEAFF